This T cell receptor (beta chain) appears in the sequencing data of a study of blood T cell repertoires in COVID-19. The wider study: Italy, Spain and the United States were the sources of the convalescent and acute COVID-19 samples. In each case, the material was cDNA or gDNA derived from T cells, B-cell-depleted T cells, or PBMCs.

CDR1 is SNHLY and CDR2 is FYNNEI in the germline V gene. There are 14 residues in the CDR3. J gave up 7 bases and V 6 bases, and 7 bases lay outside the gene matches. In the original processing: By means of reference gene primer amplification, nucleated cell counts were estimated. The data were produced by immunoSEQ multiplex PCR, yet TCRdb's version contains in-frame clones alone and is incomplete. V and J calls and clone size are those listed in that table; D and trimming were worked out from the DNA. This sample has approximately 94,000 clones, with more than 75% found just once. The sequence came from a man aged 25-45 years in a cohort sampled during active COVID-19. Sequenced input: peripheral blood. This chain links TRBV2 with TRBJ1-2, with TRBD1 identical over 11 bases. CDR3 DNA: TGTGCCAGCAGAGACGGACAGGGGGCCGGTGGCTACACCTTC. It encodes CASRDGQGAGGYTF.